This TCR beta chain came from a study of control samples from healthy donors and cancer patients. TCRdb's copy holds only in-frame clones and misses some; the assay was immunoSEQ multiplex PCR. This repertoire shows 150,000 to 200,000 clones, over 80% found once; its top ten account for approximately 1.5%. Trimming left V 4 bases short and J 8 bases short, with 9 bases between. Germline V gene lookup returns CDR1 SGHAT and CDR2 FQNNGV. The CDR3 consists of 13 residues. The chain carries TRBV11-2 and TRBJ1-6; no firm D call. The sample consisted of blood. This sequence originates from a man between 18 and 35 years old in good health. The CDR3, as DNA: TGTGCCAGCAGCTCCGGGAGGGATTCACCCCTCCACTTT. It encodes CASSSGRDSPLHF.